What follows is one T cell receptor (beta chain) and its context. Per the authors' pipeline: Amplification of reference gene primers provided the estimated nucleated cell counts. Measured with immunoSEQ multiplex PCR; TCRdb has only the in-frame clones, and not every one. The DNA was the basis for D and trimming; V, J and clone size are from that table. The sample carries roughly 30,000 clones, 85% to 95% recorded once. These data originate in a study of blood T cell repertoires in COVID-19. The wider study: Samples of COVID-19 (acute and convalescent) were obtained from the United States, Italy and Spain.

This CDR3 region has 11 residues. The germline gives CDR1 MNHEY, CDR2 SVGAGI. V lost 8 bases, J lost 5 bases, and 2 bases stayed unmatched. Recruited during active infection, patients (from Seattle) were subsequently followed longitudinally. The sample consisted of peripheral blood. This chain uses TRBV6-5 with TRBJ2-5, with 7 bases lining up with TRBD2. The origin of this receptor is a woman in her 70s with COVID-19, enrolled during active disease. This CDR3 reads CASAGRETQYF. The CDR3 nucleotides are TGTGCCAGCGCCGGGAGGGAGACCCAGTACTTC.